The 15 T cell receptor beta chains below all came from one sample that was sequenced in a study of cytomegalovirus exposure and HLA in healthy donors. Primers included in the PCR were 60 Vbeta and 13 Jbeta primers. The repertoire was sequenced with immunoSEQ multiplex PCR; TCRdb's copy has only in-frame clones and lacks some. The table includes some 100,000 clones, roughly 82% detected once. Material: PBMCs. All receptors derive from a man in his forties in good health and CMV-seropositive.

V and J are TRBV7-2 and TRBJ1-6; 7 bases are a match to TRBD1. The CDR3 covers 16 residues. Trimming cost V 4 bases and J 6 bases; bases outside gene matches: 9. In germline, CDR1 is SGHTA, CDR2 FQGNSA. This CDR3 is CASSSGRQGGNSPLHF. CDR3 coding DNA: TGTGCCAGCAGCTCCGGTCGACAGGGAGGTAATTCACCCCTCCACTTT.

This chain uses TRBV7-9 with TRBJ1-3; 10 positions match TRBD1. The germline gives CDR1 SEHNR, CDR2 FQNEAQ (reference sequence). The CDR3 length is 14 residues. The ends lost 4 bases at V and 7 bases at J; junction bases unmatched: 4. In DNA, the CDR3 is TGTGCCAGCAGCTCCTCGGGACAGGGGAACACCATATATTTT. It translates to CASSSSGQGNTIYF.

V is TRBV4-3 and J is TRBJ2-5, with D tentatively TRBD1 (6 bases). Trimming left V 0 bases short and J 4 bases short, with 15 bases between. CDR1 and CDR2 (germline): LGHNA, YSLEER. The CDR3 length is 16 residues. DNA for the CDR3: TGCGCCAGCAGCCAAGACCAAACAGGGAAGGGAGAGACCCAGTACTTC. Protein sequence: CASSQDQTGKGETQYF.

This clone was seen only a few times. This chain joins TRBV23-1 and TRBJ2-3; possible D gene TRBD1, 5 bases. TRBV23-1 is filed as an ORF, its function uncertain. CDR3 length equals 14 residues. The V gene lost 7 bases and the J gene lost 2 bases, with 13 bases spanning the gap. This CDR3 reads CASTDHRNTDTQYF. The CDR3 DNA follows: TGCGCCAGCACCGACCACAGGAACACAGATACGCAGTATTTT.

This rearrangement joins TRBV7-8 to TRBJ2-3; D is uncertain. From germline, CDR1 is SGHVS and CDR2 FQNEAQ. There are 13 residues in the CDR3. The V end was cut by 2 bases, the J end by 0 bases, with 3 bases between. CDR3 region: CASSLSSTDTQYF. The DNA for the CDR3 is TGTGCCAGCAGCTTATCTAGCACAGATACGCAGTATTTT.

The chain is built from TRBV28 and TRBJ2-7; TRBD2 is a possible D gene (7 bases). The germline V gene encodes CDR1 MDHEN and CDR2 SYDVKM. V shed 4 bases and J shed 11 bases, with 12 bases lying between them. The CDR3 is 11 amino acids. CDR3 residues: CASSYSGGEYF. The DNA for the CDR3 is TGTGCCAGCAGTTACTCGGGGGGCGAGTACTTC.

The table lists this clone with a count of one. This chain connects TRBV28 to TRBJ1-2; 8 bases map to TRBD1. V shed 2 bases and J 5 bases; nucleotides not matched to a gene: 7. The CDR3 has 15 amino acids. Germline V gives CDR1 MDHEN, CDR2 SYDVKM. CDR3 sequence reads: CASSLGGTGGYGYTF. In nucleotides, the CDR3 is TGTGCCAGCAGTTTAGGGGGGACAGGCGGATATGGCTACACCTTC.

The CDR3 loop reads CATSRDGQNYGYTF. CDR3 in DNA: TGTGCCACCAGCAGAGACGGACAAAACTATGGCTACACCTTC. This chain uses TRBV15 with TRBJ1-2; D might be TRBD1 (5 bases). V lost 0 bases to trimming and J lost 2 bases, with 7 bases between them. In germline, CDR1 is LNHNV, CDR2 YYDKDF (reference sequence). The CDR3 extends over 14 amino acids.

The rearrangement uses TRBV28 and TRBJ1-6, with 7 bases that match TRBD1. Germline trimming cut 0 bases from V and 8 bases from J; bases unmatched to any gene: 10. Germline lookup yields CDR1 MDHEN and CDR2 SYDVKM. The CDR3 has 17 amino acids. CDR3 in DNA: TGTGCCAGCAGTTTATGGACGGACAGGCCCTCCTATTCACCCCTCCACTTT. Its translation is CASSLWTDRPSYSPLHF. Together with reference TRBV28 and TRBJ1-6, the CDR3 gives the full variable domain: DVKVTQSSRYLVKRTGEKVFLECVQDMDHENMFWYRQDPGLGLRLIYFSYDVKMKEKGDIPEGYSVSREKKERFSLILESASTNQTSMYLCASSLWTDRPSYSPLHFGNGTRLTVT.

CDR3 sequence: CASSPGQGVEQYF. For the CDR3, the DNA is TGTGCCAGCTCACCGGGACAGGGTGTCGAGCAGTACTTC. The chain employs TRBV18 and TRBJ2-7; 9 nucleotides line up with TRBD1. CDR1 is KGHSH, CDR2 LQKENI, per germline. Trimming removed 3 bases from V and 6 bases from J; junction bases left unmatched: 3. The CDR3 runs 13 residues.

The chain has TRBV5-1 and TRBJ2-2; TRBD1 matches at 10 bases. The trim removed 5 bases at V and 6 bases at J, leaving 10 bases unmatched. Germline loops: CDR1 SGHRS, CDR2 YFSETQ. The CDR3 loop spans 16 amino acids. The CDR3 here is CASRNQGTGVPGELFF. The CDR3 DNA is TGCGCCAGCAGGAACCAAGGGACAGGGGTTCCCGGGGAGCTGTTTTTT.

The CDR3 region has the DNA TGTGCCAGCAGCTTCACCTCGCAGACCGGTGTCGGGGAGTTCTTC. Translation gives CASSFTSQTGVGEFF. The V and J genes are TRBV7-6 and TRBJ2-1, with a weak D call TRBD2 (5 bases). The V end was cut by 3 bases, the J end by 14 bases, with 23 bases between. Germline CDR1 and CDR2: SGHVS and FNYEAQ. The CDR3 is 15 amino acids.

This clone has a single count. The rearrangement links TRBV7-9 to TRBJ2-3, with D possibly matching TRBD1 (6 bases). CDR3 size: 16 residues. Trimming took off 5 bases at V and 4 bases at J, with 19 bases between the two ends. Germline CDR1 SEHNR, CDR2 FQNEAQ (reference sequence). CDR3: CASSPPHATGSDTQYF. In nucleotides, the CDR3 is TGTGCCAGCAGCCCACCACACGCCACAGGGTCAGATACGCAGTATTTT.

About this clone: The germline gene is not matched at one end of the junction; a read error may be the cause. The gene calls are TRBV7-9 and TRBJ2-7; 8 bases map to TRBD1. CDR3 length: 17 amino acids. Germline V gene lookup returns CDR1 SEHNR and CDR2 FQNEAQ (reference sequence). This CDR3 reads CSSSSQYGRQGHYEQYF. CDR3 bases: TGTTCCAGCAGCTCCCAGTATGGCCGACAGGGGCACTACGAGCAGTACTTC.

This clone appeared once. The gene calls are TRBV5-6 and TRBJ2-1; D uncertain. Trimming removed 4 bases at V and 5 bases at J, with 4 bases between. The length of the CDR3 is 11 residues. Germline CDR1 reads SGHDT; CDR2 reads YYEEEE. The CDR3 protein is CASSRDNEQFF. CDR3 sequence (DNA): TGTGCCAGCAGCCGAGACAATGAGCAGTTCTTC.